This T cell receptor beta chain was sequenced during a study of blood T cell repertoires in COVID-19. Assay: immunoSEQ multiplex PCR; the TCRdb copy retains only in-frame clones and omits some. The profile shows 100,000 to 150,000 clones, roughly 90% of them singletons. The TCR originated in a man between 65 and 85 years old with active COVID-19. Sequencing input: peripheral blood.

The CDR3 region has the DNA TGTGCCAGCAGCTTATCTTCCGCTAGCCGGAATCCCTACGAGCAGTACTTC. Its protein product is CASSLSSASRNPYEQYF. The chain recombines TRBV7-2 with TRBJ2-7, with a tentative D call TRBD2 (5 bases). Per germline, CDR1 SGHTA and CDR2 FQGNSA. Deletions cut 2 bases from V and 2 bases from J, with 19 bases between. The length of the CDR3 is 17 residues.